This T cell receptor beta chain was identified in a study of technical replicates of blood from a few donors. Profiled with immunoSEQ multiplex PCR; TCRdb holds only in-frame clones, not every one. The sample records about 81,000 clones, approximately 75% being singletons. Germline V CDR1 and CDR2: KGHSH, LQKENI. V was clipped by 3 bases and J by 3 bases, with 6 bases between them. The length of the CDR3 is 13 residues. Specimen: PBMCs. The chain employs TRBV18 and TRBJ1-5; D gene unclear. The source of this sequence is a human donor in good health. Some clones in this sample may be carry-over from other donors' samples. As DNA, the CDR3 is TGTGCCAGCTCACCCACTCCCAATCAGCCCCAGCATTTT. Encoded protein: CASSPTPNQPQHF.